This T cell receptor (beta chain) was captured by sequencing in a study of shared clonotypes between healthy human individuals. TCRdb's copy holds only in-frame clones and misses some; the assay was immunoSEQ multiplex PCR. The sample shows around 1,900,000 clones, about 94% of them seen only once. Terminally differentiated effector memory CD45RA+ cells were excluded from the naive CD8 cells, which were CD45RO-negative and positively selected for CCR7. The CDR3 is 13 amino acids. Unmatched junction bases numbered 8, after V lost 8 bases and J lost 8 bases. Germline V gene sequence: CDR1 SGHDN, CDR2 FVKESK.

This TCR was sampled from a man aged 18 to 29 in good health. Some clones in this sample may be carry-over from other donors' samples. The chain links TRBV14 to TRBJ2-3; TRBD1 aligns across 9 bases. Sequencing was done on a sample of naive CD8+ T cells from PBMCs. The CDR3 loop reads CASSGQGVGTQYF. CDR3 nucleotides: TGTGCCAGCTCGGGACAGGGAGTAGGTACGCAGTATTTT.